These 9 T cell receptor beta chains originate from one sample sequenced in a study of blood T cell repertoires in COVID-19 (dated by TCRdb to 2018 to 2021). Libraries were constructed by the immunoSEQ multiplex PCR assay. Held by TCRdb, this immuneACCESS table contains in-frame sequences only and omits some clones. Under half of the omission traces to an unresolved V gene where checked; the cause of the rest is unknown. Present in this sample are some 80,000 clones, approximately 85% of which were seen just once. The ten top clones hold around 9.6% of the sample. Source material: peripheral blood. The source of these receptors is a man aged 50-60 years with COVID-19, enrolled during active disease.

The V and J genes are TRBV27 and TRBJ2-5, with a weak D call TRBD2 (5 bases). The CDR3 is 15 residues long. Germline CDR1 and CDR2: MNHEY and SMNVEV (reference sequence). V was pared by 4 bases and J by 5 bases, with 17 bases between. The CDR3 DNA follows: TGTGCCAGCAGTTCATCAGCGGCCCGCTTCGAGACCCAGTACTTC. This translates into CASSSSAARFETQYF.

The genes are TRBV25-1 and TRBJ2-1; 10 bases fit TRBD2. Germline CDR1 MGHDK, CDR2 SYGVNS. The V gene end was trimmed by 2 bases and the J gene end by 3 bases; junction bases not matched to a gene: 10. This CDR3 is 18 amino acids long. The DNA of the CDR3 is TGTGCCAGCAGTGAACGGCTAGCGGGAGACCCTAACTACAATGAGCAGTTCTTC. This codes for CASSERLAGDPNYNEQFF.

In its sample, this clone was seen once. This chain joins TRBV7-9 and TRBJ2-3; no firm D call. The CDR3 length is 15 residues. Germline V lookup: CDR1 SEHNR, CDR2 FQNEAQ (reference sequence). Trimming cost V 9 bases and J 2 bases, with 18 bases left between them. The CDR3 DNA reads TGTGCCAGTGGATCAGATAGAGGTGCCACAGATACGCAGTATTTT. Encoded protein: CASGSDRGATDTQYF.

The chain joins TRBV5-1 to TRBJ2-1; 10 nucleotides line up with TRBD2. The CDR3 sequence is 16 residues long. With 4 bases clipped from V and 6 bases from J, the junction kept 10 bases outside the gene matches. Looked up from germline, CDR1 is SGHRS and CDR2 is YFSETQ. CDR3 coding DNA: TGCGCCAGCAGCATCCCTCTAGCGGGGGAGCTCAATGAGCAGTTCTTC. Translation: CASSIPLAGELNEQFF.

The CDR3 bases are TGTGCCATCAGTGCGGAGGGGGCTGGCAATCAGCCCCAGCATTTT. Protein: CAISAEGAGNQPQHF. This chain connects TRBV10-3 to TRBJ1-5; 7 nucleotides agree with TRBD1. The J segment lost 2 bases and the V segment lost 4 bases, leaving 5 bases of the junction unmatched. CDR1 and CDR2 (germline): ENHRY, SYGVKD. This CDR3 comprises 15 residues.

The gene calls are TRBV7-2 and TRBJ2-5; a possible D gene is TRBD2 (5 bases). With 1 base removed from V and 4 bases from J, the gap between germline ends came to 13 bases. Per the germline V gene, CDR1 is SGHTA and CDR2 is FQGNSA. This CDR3 is built from 15 residues. CDR3 region: CASSLGGETGETQYF. As DNA, the CDR3 is TGTGCCAGCAGCTTAGGTGGGGAGACTGGAGAGACCCAGTACTTC.

The gene calls are TRBV30 and TRBJ1-6; TRBD1 aligns across 7 bases. The CDR3 loop spans 13 amino acids. In germline, CDR1 is GTSNPN, CDR2 SVGIG (reference sequence). V lost 5 bases and J lost 13; bases outside the gene matches: 11. CDR3 residues: CAWRGQSPGPLHF. CDR3 nucleotides: TGTGCCTGGCGGGGACAGAGCCCAGGGCCCCTCCACTTT.

This clone has just a few counts. The chain employs TRBV6-6 and TRBJ2-7; 10 positions agree with TRBD1. The CDR3 consists of 15 residues. CDR1 is MNHNY, CDR2 SVGAGI, per germline (reference sequence). V lost 4 bases, J lost 6 bases, and 9 bases stayed unmatched. The CDR3 DNA reads as TGTGCCAGCAGTTTAACCGGGACAGGGGCGTCCGAGCAGTACTTC. Translation: CASSLTGTGASEQYF.

This chain uses TRBV6-5 with TRBJ1-6; D is ambiguous. CDR1 is MNHEY and CDR2 is SVGAGI in the germline V gene. CDR3 length equals 14 residues. V lost 7 bases and J lost 4, with 11 bases in between. The DNA of the CDR3 is TGTGCCAGCATCCGGGCGGGATATAATTCACCCCTCCACTTT. Amino acids: CASIRAGYNSPLHF.